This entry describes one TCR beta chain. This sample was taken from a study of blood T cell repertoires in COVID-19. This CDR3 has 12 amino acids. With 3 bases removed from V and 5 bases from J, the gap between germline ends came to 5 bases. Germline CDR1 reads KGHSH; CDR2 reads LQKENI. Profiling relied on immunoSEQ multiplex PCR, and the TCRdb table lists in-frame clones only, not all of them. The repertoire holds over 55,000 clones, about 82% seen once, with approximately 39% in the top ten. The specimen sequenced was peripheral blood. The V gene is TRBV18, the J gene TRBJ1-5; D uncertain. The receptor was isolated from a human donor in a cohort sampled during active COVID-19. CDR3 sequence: CASSPPDQPQHF. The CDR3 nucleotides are TGTGCCAGCTCACCCCCGGATCAGCCCCAGCATTTT.